A single sample gave rise to the 32 T cell receptor beta chains below, sequenced in a study of blood T cell repertoires in COVID-19. The data were produced by immunoSEQ multiplex PCR, yet TCRdb's version contains in-frame clones alone and is incomplete. The sample lists roughly 140,000 clones, around 81% occurring once. The specimen was peripheral blood. These TCRs come from a man aged 55 to 70 with active or convalescent COVID-19.

V is TRBV28 and J is TRBJ2-3; perhaps TRBD1 as D (5 bases). CDR1 and CDR2 (germline): MDHEN, SYDVKM. Trimming removed 4 bases from V and 2 bases from J, with 10 bases in between. The CDR3 runs 14 residues. CDR3 in DNA: TGTGCCAGCAGTTCTCGACAGTTCACAGATACGCAGTATTTT. Translation gives CASSSRQFTDTQYF. The whole variable domain, remainder taken from reference TRBV28 and TRBJ2-3, is DVKVTQSSRYLVKRTGEKVFLECVQDMDHENMFWYRQDPGLGLRLIYFSYDVKMKEKGDIPEGYSVSREKKERFSLILESASTNQTSMYLCASSSRQFTDTQYFGPGTRLTVL.

This chain connects TRBV5-4 to TRBJ2-7; 10 bases are a match to TRBD2. The junction had 2 bases not matched to a gene; V was cut back by 0 bases and J by 2 bases. Germline lookup yields CDR1 SGHNT and CDR2 YYREEE (reference sequence). The CDR3 runs to 15 residues. This CDR3 is CASSLALAGAYEQYF. CDR3 DNA sequence: TGTGCCAGCAGCTTGGCGCTAGCGGGAGCCTACGAGCAGTACTTC. Full variable domain (outside the CDR3, taken from reference TRBV5-4 and TRBJ2-7): ETGVTQSPTHLIKTRGQQVTLRCSSQSGHNTVSWYQQALGQGPQFIFQYYREEENGRGNFPPRFSGLQFPNYSSELNVNALELDDSALYLCASSLALAGAYEQYFGPGTRLTVT.

J is TRBJ2-7 and V is TRBV18; 7 bases are shared with TRBD2. The V gene's germline CDR1 is KGHSH and CDR2 LQKENI. Losses at the gene ends were 3 bases for V and 0 bases for J; bases not matched to a gene: 2. The CDR3 runs 14 residues. The CDR3 region is CASSPREDSYEQYF. The CDR3 DNA is TGTGCCAGCTCACCCCGGGAGGACTCCTACGAGCAGTACTTC.

The chain couples TRBV25-1 to TRBJ2-2; TRBD2 is a possible D gene (5 bases). The CDR3 has 16 amino acids. CDR1 and CDR2 (germline): MGHDK, SYGVNS. V lost 0 bases and J lost 2, with 10 bases in between. The CDR3 spells CASSEYMGANTGELFF. CDR3 nucleotide sequence: TGTGCCAGCAGTGAATATATGGGAGCTAACACCGGGGAGCTGTTTTTT.

J is TRBJ2-2 and V is TRBV25-1; 11 nucleotides line up with TRBD2. The CDR3 loop spans 16 amino acids. CDR1 MGHDK and CDR2 SYGVNS come from the germline V gene. The V and J ends lost 3 bases and 7 bases, in that order; junction bases with no gene match: 7. The CDR3 region is CASSDGTSGHGGELFF. The CDR3 nucleotides read TGTGCCAGCAGTGATGGGACTAGCGGACACGGCGGGGAGCTGTTTTTT.

As for this clone: The junction shows a germline mismatch at one end, possibly a read error. The V gene is TRBV7-9, the J gene TRBJ2-7; TRBD2 might be the D (5 bases). The CDR3 totals 14 residues. Germline V gene sequence: CDR1 SEHNR, CDR2 FQNEAQ (reference sequence). CDR3 sequence reads: CASSLDGMGRPLNF. The DNA of the CDR3 is TGTGCCAGCAGCTTAGACGGGATGGGCAGGCCCCTGAACTTC.

The rearrangement joins TRBV6-5 to TRBJ1-1, with D perhaps matching TRBD1 (6 bases). The CDR3 contains 14 residues. With 0 bases removed from V and 5 bases from J, the gap between germline ends came to 10 bases. CDR1 and CDR2 from the germline V gene are MNHEY and SVGAGI. The CDR3 bases are TGTGCCAGCAGTTACTCCTCCCAGGGGACTGAAGCTTTCTTT. Translation: CASSYSSQGTEAFF.

The chain carries TRBV2 and TRBJ2-1; TRBD2 matches 12 bases. The trim removed 5 bases at V and 15 bases at J, leaving 5 bases unmatched. CDR1 is SNHLY, CDR2 FYNNEI, per germline. The CDR3 loop spans 12 amino acids. CDR3: CASSRTSGNPFF. CDR3 nucleotides: TGTGCCAGCAGTAGGACTAGCGGGAATCCGTTCTTC.

This clone was detected many times. J is TRBJ2-3 and V is TRBV6-5; 13 nucleotides align to TRBD2. Germline values: CDR1 MNHEY, CDR2 SVGAGI. There are 14 residues in the CDR3. V was clipped by 10 bases and J by 3 bases; unmatched bases: 4. In nucleotides, the CDR3 is TGTGCCACCGGACTAGCGGGAGTAACAGATACGCAGTATTTT. Translated: CATGLAGVTDTQYF.

V and J are TRBV19 and TRBJ1-2, with TRBD1 matching over 9 bases. Unmatched junction bases numbered 6, after V lost 7 bases and J lost 9 bases. The CDR3 has 12 residues. The germline V gene encodes CDR1 LNHDA and CDR2 SQIVND (reference sequence). The CDR3 DNA follows: TGTGCCAGTAATACCGACAGGGGGAGCTACACCTTC. It encodes CASNTDRGSYTF.

V is TRBV18 and J is TRBJ1-1; 7 bases are shared with TRBD1. The CDR3 consists of 14 residues. Germline lookup yields CDR1 KGHSH and CDR2 LQKENI. V lost 5 bases to trimming and J lost 3 bases; unmatched junction nucleotides: 6. The DNA of the CDR3 is TGTGCCAGCTCAGCGTACAGGGGAGACACTGAAGCTTTCTTT. Translating it yields CASSAYRGDTEAFF.

The chain couples TRBV27 to TRBJ1-4; D unresolved. The CDR3 runs 14 residues. The germline CDR1 and CDR2 sequences are MNHEY and SMNVEV (reference sequence). The V end was cut by 7 bases, the J end by 11 bases, with 20 bases between. The CDR3: CASTSQFQGWKLFF. CDR3 DNA: TGTGCCAGCACCTCACAGTTTCAAGGATGGAAACTGTTTTTT.

V and J are TRBV5-1 and TRBJ1-2; no definite D call. The V end was cut by 4 bases, the J end by 2 bases, with 6 bases between. This CDR3 region has 12 residues. Germline V CDR1 and CDR2: SGHRS, YFSETQ. CDR3 DNA: TGCGCCAGCAGCGAGGGAAACTATGGCTACACCTTC. Translation: CASSEGNYGYTF.

This clone was picked up a small number of times. The V call is TRBV29-1, the J call TRBJ1-2; D is perhaps TRBD1 (5 bases). This CDR3 is 15 amino acids long. CDR1 is SQVTM, CDR2 ANQGSEA, per germline. The V end was cut by 7 bases, the J end by 0 bases, with 18 bases between. The CDR3 DNA is TGCAGCGCACAACCCCAGACAGCAGCTAACTATGGCTACACCTTC. This gives the protein CSAQPQTAANYGYTF.

This clone was seen a single time. The V call is TRBV10-3, the J call TRBJ2-3, with 13 bases lining up with TRBD2. The CDR3 is 17 residues long. CDR1 is ENHRY, CDR2 SYGVKD, per germline. Trimming removed 5 bases from V and 0 bases from J; junction bases left unmatched: 5. Here the CDR3 reads CAISRLAGGASTDTQYF. The CDR3 nucleotides read TGTGCCATCAGTCGACTAGCGGGGGGCGCTAGCACAGATACGCAGTATTTT.

The V and J genes are TRBV9 and TRBJ2-4; D gene ambiguous. The V end was cut by 0 bases, the J end by 6 bases, with 7 bases between. CDR3 size: 13 residues. Germline CDR1 and CDR2: SGDLS and YYNGEE. This CDR3 reads CASSVGNRNIQYF. The CDR3 DNA follows: TGTGCCAGCAGCGTAGGAAACAGAAACATTCAGTACTTC. Filled out from reference TRBV9 and TRBJ2-4, the complete variable domain reads DSGVTQTPKHLITATGQRVTLRCSPRSGDLSVYWYQQSLDQGLQFLIQYYNGEERAKGNILERFSAQQFPDLHSELNLSSLELGDSALYFCASSVGNRNIQYFGAGTRLSVL.

This clone was observed a few times. The chain recombines TRBV11-2 with TRBJ1-1; weak D call: TRBD1 (5 bases). CDR1 is SGHAT, CDR2 FQNNGV, per germline. The CDR3 has 16 residues. The V end was cut by 5 bases, the J end by 4 bases, with 20 bases between. The DNA for the CDR3 is TGTGCCAGCAGCCCAACGGTGGGCGGGGGACCCACTGAAGCTTTCTTT. It specifies CASSPTVGGGPTEAFF. Drawing the rest from reference TRBV11-2 and TRBJ1-1, the complete variable domain is EAGVAQSPRYKIIEKRQSVAFWCNPISGHATLYWYQQILGQGPKLLIQFQNNGVVDDSQLPKDRFSAERLKGVDSTLKIQPAKLEDSAVYLCASSPTVGGGPTEAFFGQGTRLTVV.

V is TRBV19 and J is TRBJ2-2; a weak D match, TRBD2 (5 bases). Trimming took off 0 bases at V and 4 bases at J, with 6 bases between the two ends. Germline V gene lookup returns CDR1 LNHDA and CDR2 SQIVND (reference sequence). The CDR3 has 14 residues. The CDR3 here is CASSIEGSTGELFF. The CDR3 DNA follows: TGTGCCAGTAGTATAGAGGGGAGCACCGGGGAGCTGTTTTTT.

The chain recombines TRBV7-9 with TRBJ2-7; 9 bases map to TRBD2. Looked up from germline, CDR1 is SEHNR and CDR2 is FQNEAQ (reference sequence). The CDR3 has 15 amino acids. The ends lost 4 bases at V and 2 bases at J; junction bases unmatched: 6. The CDR3 coding sequence is TGTGCCAGCAGCTCCCGGACTAGCGTTGCCTACGAGCAGTACTTC. It yields the protein CASSSRTSVAYEQYF.

This sequence joins TRBV18 and TRBJ2-3; TRBD1 matches at 10 bases. The V gene's germline CDR1 is KGHSH and CDR2 LQKENI. The CDR3 has 16 amino acids. The trim removed 3 bases at V and 0 bases at J, leaving 3 bases unmatched. Here the CDR3 DNA reads TGTGCCAGCTCACCCCGGGGACAGGGGAGCACAGATACGCAGTATTTT. It translates to CASSPRGQGSTDTQYF.

The rearrangement joins TRBV11-3 to TRBJ1-1; no firm D call. The CDR3 runs to 13 residues. The V gene lost 5 bases and the J gene lost 1 base, with 8 bases spanning the gap. Germline V lookup: CDR1 SGHNT, CDR2 YENEEA. The CDR3 DNA follows: TGTGCCAGCAGCCTCGAGGGGAACACTGAAGCTTTCTTT. It encodes CASSLEGNTEAFF.

The table lists this clone with a count of one. V is TRBV5-1 and J is TRBJ2-5; TRBD1 matches at 8 bases. The CDR3 is 17 amino acids. J was trimmed by 1 base and V by 0 bases; bases with no gene match: 8. The V gene's germline CDR1 is SGHRS and CDR2 YFSETQ. CDR3 residues: CASSLVSFGTGQETQYF. The CDR3, as DNA: TGCGCCAGCAGCTTGGTTTCATTCGGGACAGGCCAAGAGACCCAGTACTTC. The full variable domain, with the rest looked up from reference TRBV5-1 and TRBJ2-5, is KAGVTQTPRYLIKTRGQQVTLSCSPISGHRSVSWYQQTPGQGLQFLFEYFSETQRNKGNFPGRFSGRQFSNSRSEMNVSTLELGDSALYLCASSLVSFGTGQETQYFGPGTRLLVL.

The chain links TRBV27 to TRBJ2-3; D gene uncertain. The germline V and J ends were trimmed by 6 bases and 4 bases, with 17 bases remaining between them. This CDR3 region has 15 residues. CDR1 is MNHEY, CDR2 SMNVEV, per germline (reference sequence). CDR3 residues: CASRSKAWVSDTQYF. The CDR3 DNA is TGTGCCAGCAGATCTAAAGCGTGGGTCTCAGATACGCAGTATTTT.

This chain joins TRBV5-1 and TRBJ2-7, with 8 nucleotides matching TRBD1. V was clipped by 1 base and J by 6 bases; unmatched bases: 9. This CDR3 has 15 residues. CDR1 and CDR2 (germline): SGHRS, YFSETQ. The DNA for the CDR3 is TGCGCCAGCAGCTTGTGGGACAGGCAGGGAGCCGAGCAGTACTTC. Protein sequence: CASSLWDRQGAEQYF.

The chain uses TRBV5-1 and TRBJ1-2; possibly TRBD1 for D (6 bases). Per germline, CDR1 SGHRS and CDR2 YFSETQ. The CDR3 is made up of 12 amino acids. Trimming took 0 bases from V and 6 from J, leaving 6 bases between them. CDR3 nucleotides: TGCGCCAGCAGCTTGGGACAGGATGGCTACACCTTC. Protein sequence: CASSLGQDGYTF.

V usage is TRBV7-8 and J usage is TRBJ1-1, with 10 bases aligning to TRBD1. CDR1 and CDR2 from the germline V gene are SGHVS and FQNEAQ. Losses at the gene ends were 3 bases for V and 5 bases for J; bases not matched to a gene: 6. The CDR3 totals 15 residues. The CDR3 DNA is TGTGCCAGCAGCTTCCGGACAGGGGGAAGTACTGAAGCTTTCTTT. Amino acids: CASSFRTGGSTEAFF.

This chain links TRBV2 with TRBJ1-1, with D possibly being TRBD1 (5 bases). CDR3 size: 13 residues. The V and J ends lost 5 bases and 4 bases respectively, with 11 bases between them. The germline V gene has CDR1 SNHLY and CDR2 FYNNEI. Written as DNA, the CDR3 is TGTGCCAGCAGTAACCGGGACTCCACTGAAGCTTTCTTT. This translates into CASSNRDSTEAFF.

The chain carries TRBV6-2 or TRBV6-3 and TRBJ2-1, with 8 bases that match TRBD2. Germline V gives CDR1 MNHEY, CDR2 SVGEGT. The CDR3 extends over 15 amino acids. Trimming at V came to 6 bases and at J to 7 bases, leaving 11 bases not matched to a gene. The DNA of the CDR3 is TGTGCCAGCAGCCCCAGCGGGAGAGGGCTGAATGAGCAGTTCTTC. Amino acids: CASSPSGRGLNEQFF.

The chain carries TRBV27 and TRBJ2-1, with TRBD2 matching 9 bases. The germline CDR1 and CDR2 sequences are MNHEY and SMNVEV (reference sequence). V gave up 5 bases and J gave up 8 bases; unmatched junction bases: 13. The CDR3 sequence is 16 residues long. CDR3 in amino acids: CASSPRAGGPLDEQFF. For the CDR3, the DNA is TGTGCCAGCAGTCCACGAGCGGGAGGCCCCCTCGATGAGCAGTTCTTC.

The V call is TRBV18, the J call TRBJ2-1; the match to TRBD2 covers 8 bases. CDR1 KGHSH and CDR2 LQKENI come from the germline V gene. The J segment lost 4 bases and the V segment lost 5 bases, leaving 7 bases of the junction unmatched. The CDR3 has 15 residues. In nucleotides, the CDR3 is TGTGCCAGCTCAACAGCGGGAGTGGCGTACAATGAGCAGTTCTTC. Encoded protein: CASSTAGVAYNEQFF.

The V gene is TRBV7-9, the J gene TRBJ2-2; 7 bases are shared with TRBD2. With 9 bases clipped from V and 4 bases from J, the junction kept 14 bases outside the gene matches. The CDR3 covers 16 residues. Germline V gene sequence: CDR1 SEHNR, CDR2 FQNEAQ (reference sequence). The DNA for the CDR3 is TGTGCCAGACAAAAAGGAGGACTAGACCTCACCGGGGAGCTGTTTTTT. This translates into CARQKGGLDLTGELFF.

This chain's CDR3 is CASSLGVPINEAFF. CDR3 coding DNA: TGCGCCAGCAGCTTGGGAGTCCCTATTAATGAAGCTTTCTTT. The chain couples TRBV5-1 to TRBJ1-1; D ambiguous. V lost 0 bases to trimming and J lost 7 bases, with 13 bases between them. CDR1 and CDR2 (germline): SGHRS, YFSETQ. The CDR3 extends over 14 amino acids.